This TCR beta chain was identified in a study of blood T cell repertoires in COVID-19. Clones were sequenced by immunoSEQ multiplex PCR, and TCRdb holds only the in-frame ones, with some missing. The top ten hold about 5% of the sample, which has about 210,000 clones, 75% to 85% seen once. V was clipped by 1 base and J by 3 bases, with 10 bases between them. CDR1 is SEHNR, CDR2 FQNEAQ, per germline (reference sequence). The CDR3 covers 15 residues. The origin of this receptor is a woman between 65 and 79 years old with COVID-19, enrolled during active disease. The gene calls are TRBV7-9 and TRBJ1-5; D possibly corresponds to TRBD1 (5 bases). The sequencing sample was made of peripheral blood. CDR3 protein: CASSLGSGVNQPQHF. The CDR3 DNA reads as TGTGCCAGCAGCTTAGGGTCGGGGGTCAATCAGCCCCAGCATTTT.